This T cell receptor (beta chain) was retrieved from a study of T cell repertoires in cytomegalovirus infection. Trimming left V 5 bases short and J 2 bases short, with 10 bases between. The germline V gene has CDR1 SEHNR and CDR2 FQNEAQ (reference sequence). The CDR3 is 13 residues long. TCRdb re-analysed the reads in MiXCR, keeping a single row per CDR3 protein. There are about 110,000 distinct CDR3 sequences in the sample; around 29% occur only once, and about 81% lies in the top ten. Study results and limitations: Clonotype analysis showed dominance of the ex vivo response by HLA-C-restricted CMV-specific TCR beta clonotypes. Adding up the frequency of public TCR beta families identified people who carried CMV plus the relevant HLA.

Note on this clonotype: What it binds is not known.

This TCR came from a human donor in good health (CMV status not recorded). Some clones in this sample may be carry-over from other donors' samples. Sequenced material: CD8+ T cells from cultured PBMCs, taken from culture after CMV antigen stimulation. The J gene is TRBJ2-7, the V gene TRBV7-9, with a tentative D call TRBD2 (5 bases). CDR3 coding DNA: TGTGCCAGCAGCCAGGACTTAACCTACGAGCAGTACTTC. Translating gives CASSQDLTYEQYF.